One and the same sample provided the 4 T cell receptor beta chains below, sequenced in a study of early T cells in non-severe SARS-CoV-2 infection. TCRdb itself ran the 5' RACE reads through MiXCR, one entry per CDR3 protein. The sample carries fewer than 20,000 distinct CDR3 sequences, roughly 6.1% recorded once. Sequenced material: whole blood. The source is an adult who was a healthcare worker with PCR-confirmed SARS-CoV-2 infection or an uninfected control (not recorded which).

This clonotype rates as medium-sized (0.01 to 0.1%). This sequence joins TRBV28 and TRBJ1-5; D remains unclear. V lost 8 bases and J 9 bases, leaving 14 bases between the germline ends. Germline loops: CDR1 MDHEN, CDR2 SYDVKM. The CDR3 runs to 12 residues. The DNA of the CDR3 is TGTGCCAGCCTCGGCGGTAAGCGGCCCCAGCATTTT. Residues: CASLGGKRPQHF.

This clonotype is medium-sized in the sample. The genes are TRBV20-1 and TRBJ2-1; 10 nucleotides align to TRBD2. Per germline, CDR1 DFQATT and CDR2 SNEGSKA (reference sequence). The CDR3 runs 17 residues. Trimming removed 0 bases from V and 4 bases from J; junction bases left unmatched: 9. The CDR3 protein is CSARDSALAGVYNEQFF. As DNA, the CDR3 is TGCAGTGCTAGAGATAGCGCCCTAGCGGGAGTTTACAATGAGCAGTTCTTC.

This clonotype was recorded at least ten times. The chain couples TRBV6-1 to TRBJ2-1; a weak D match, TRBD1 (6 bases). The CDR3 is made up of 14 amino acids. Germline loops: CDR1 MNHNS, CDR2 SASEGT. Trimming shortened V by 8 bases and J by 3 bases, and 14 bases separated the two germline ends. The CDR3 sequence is CASLPGHSYNEQFF. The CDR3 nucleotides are TGTGCCAGCCTCCCGGGACACAGCTACAATGAGCAGTTCTTC.

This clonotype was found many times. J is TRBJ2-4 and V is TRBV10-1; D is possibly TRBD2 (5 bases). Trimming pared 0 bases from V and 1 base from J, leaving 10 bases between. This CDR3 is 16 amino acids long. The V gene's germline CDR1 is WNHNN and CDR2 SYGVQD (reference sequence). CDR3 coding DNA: TGCGCCAGCAGTGAGTCAGGGCCGGGGGCCAAAAACATTCAGTACTTC. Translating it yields CASSESGPGAKNIQYF.